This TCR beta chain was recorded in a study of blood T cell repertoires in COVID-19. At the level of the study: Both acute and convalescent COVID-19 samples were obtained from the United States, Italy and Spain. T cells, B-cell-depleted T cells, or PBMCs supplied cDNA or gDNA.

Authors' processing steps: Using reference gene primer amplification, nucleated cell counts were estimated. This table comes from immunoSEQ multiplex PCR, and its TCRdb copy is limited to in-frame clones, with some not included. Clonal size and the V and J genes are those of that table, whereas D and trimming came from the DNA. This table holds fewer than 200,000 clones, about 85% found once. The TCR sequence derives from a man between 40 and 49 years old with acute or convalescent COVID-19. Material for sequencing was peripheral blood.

CDR3 loop: CASSESLRGGDKNIQYF. CDR3 sequence (DNA): TGCGCCAGCAGTGAGTCGTTGCGGGGGGGGGACAAAAACATTCAGTACTTC. The V call is TRBV10-1, the J call TRBJ2-4, with TRBD2 matching 9 bases. The V segment lost 0 bases and the J segment 3 bases; nucleotides outside the gene matches: 6. There are 17 residues in the CDR3. CDR1 is WNHNN and CDR2 is SYGVQD in the germline V gene (reference sequence).